Following are 29 T cell receptor beta chains from one sample sequenced in a study of post-analysis software for immune sequencing data. Unique molecular identifiers featured in each of the TCR beta cDNA libraries. TCRdb ran MiXCR on the PCR reads and lists one entry per CDR3 protein. The sample lists some 370,000 distinct CDR3 sequences; around a third were seen once. Their antigens remain unidentified. Study outcomes and limitations: Five TRBV segments, TRBV5-6, TRBV5-1 and TRBV20-1 among them, were found more frequent in patients than controls.

The sample comprised blood. Receptors were obtained from a girl aged 10 to 17 with multiple sclerosis.

The chain joins TRBV27 to TRBJ2-3, with D perhaps matching TRBD1 (5 bases). The CDR3 extends over 16 amino acids. CDR1 is MNHEY, CDR2 SMNVEV, per germline (reference sequence). Trimming pared 6 bases from V and 3 bases from J, leaving 19 bases between. The CDR3 region is CASSPEAGLGTDTQYF. In DNA form, the CDR3 reads TGTGCCAGCAGCCCCGAGGCAGGGCTAGGAACAGATACGCAGTATTTT.

In its sample, this clonotype was seen a few times. The J gene is TRBJ2-7, the V gene TRBV11-3; a weak D match, TRBD2 (6 bases). Trimming left V 5 bases short and J 5 bases short, with 13 bases between. CDR1 is SGHNT and CDR2 is YENEEA in the germline V gene. This CDR3 comprises 13 residues. CDR3 in DNA: TGTGCCAGCAGCCTTGGGGGGTCCAACGAGCAGTACTTC. Its protein product is CASSLGGSNEQYF.

The chain uses TRBV11-1 and TRBJ2-7, with 9 bases fitting TRBD1. J gave up 2 bases and V 6 bases, and 8 bases lay outside the gene matches. The CDR3 is made up of 15 amino acids. The germline V gene has CDR1 SGHAT and CDR2 FQDESV (reference sequence). The CDR3 sequence: CASSSKTGGTYEQYF. Here the CDR3 DNA reads TGTGCCAGCAGTTCAAAGACAGGGGGTACCTACGAGCAGTACTTC. The full variable domain, rest sourced from reference TRBV11-1 and TRBJ2-7, is EAEVAQSPRYKITEKSQAVAFWCDPISGHATLYWYRQILGQGPELLVQFQDESVVDDSQLPKDRFSAERLKGVDSTLKIQPAELGDSAMYLCASSSKTGGTYEQYFGPGTRLTVT.

The chain is built from TRBV5-1 and TRBJ1-5, with D maybe TRBD1 (6 bases). The CDR3 is made up of 17 amino acids. Trimming stripped 0 bases from V and 2 bases from J, with 15 bases between. The germline CDR1 and CDR2 sequences are SGHRS and YFSETQ. The CDR3 sequence is CASSLEAQGQGNQPQHF. The DNA for the CDR3 is TGCGCCAGCAGCTTGGAGGCCCAGGGGCAGGGCAATCAGCCCCAGCATTTT.

This clonotype was seen a single time. This sequence joins TRBV7-9 and TRBJ1-5; no reliable D call. Trimming shortened V by 5 bases and J by 5 bases, and 10 bases separated the two germline ends. Germline CDR1 is SEHNR and CDR2 is FQNEAQ (reference sequence). The CDR3 has 13 residues. CDR3 protein: CASSLDQYQPQHF. The CDR3 nucleotides are TGTGCCAGCAGCCTGGACCAATATCAGCCCCAGCATTTT.

This clonotype has just a few counts. The rearrangement links TRBV4-3 to TRBJ2-1; 7 bases are a match to TRBD1. Trimming removed 2 bases from V and 7 bases from J; junction bases left unmatched: 8. Germline CDR1 and CDR2: LGHNA and YSLEER. CDR3 length equals 15 residues. CDR3 protein: CASSQRQGLGNEQFF. The CDR3 DNA reads TGCGCCAGCAGCCAACGACAGGGTTTAGGGAATGAGCAGTTCTTC.

This chain joins TRBV10-2 and TRBJ2-2, with 9 positions matching TRBD1. V shed 6 bases, J shed 4 bases, and the junction held 6 bases outside the gene matches. Germline loops: CDR1 WSHSY, CDR2 SAAADI. This CDR3 is built from 15 residues. CDR3 sequence reads: CASRAGTGTTGELFF. In DNA, the CDR3 is TGCGCCAGCAGAGCCGGGACAGGGACCACCGGGGAGCTGTTTTTT.

The gene calls are TRBV5-1 and TRBJ2-4, with TRBD2 matching 11 bases. The J call may be mistaken, given a closer DNA end match to TRBJ2-7. This CDR3 is built from 16 residues. The germline V gene encodes CDR1 SGHRS and CDR2 YFSETQ. CDR3 DNA: TGCGCCAGCAGCTTAATTTTAGCGGGGGGGAACAACGAGCAGTACTTC. Residues: CASSLILAGGNNEQYF.

This clonotype was counted only a few times. The V call is TRBV20-1, the J call TRBJ2-3, with a tentative D call TRBD2 (5 bases). Germline V gene data show CDR1 as DFQATT and CDR2 as SNEGSKA (reference sequence). The CDR3 sequence is 14 residues long. The V gene lost 3 bases and the J gene lost 1 base, with 11 bases spanning the gap. CDR3 DNA sequence: TGCAGTGCTAGGTCCAGGACTGGCACAGATACGCAGTATTTT. Protein sequence: CSARSRTGTDTQYF.

CDR3 region: CASSFRLLERNEQFF. The CDR3 bases are TGTGCCAGCAGCTTCCGACTCCTAGAAAGAAATGAGCAGTTCTTC. This chain uses TRBV7-2 with TRBJ2-1; D not certain. The CDR3 spans 15 residues. Germline V lookup: CDR1 SGHTA, CDR2 FQGNSA. Between the trimmed V and J ends, which lost 3 bases and 7 bases, there was a span of 16 bases.

This clonotype appeared many times. One end of the junction does not line up with germline, which may come from a read error. The chain employs TRBV5-1 and TRBJ1-2; no reliable D call. The CDR3 contains 12 residues. Germline V gene data show CDR1 as SGHRS and CDR2 as YFSETQ. The CDR3 coding sequence is TGTGCCAGCAGCTTTGATAACTATGGCTACACCTTC. It encodes CASSFDNYGYTF.

This clonotype was counted a single time. The rearrangement joins TRBV6-2 or TRBV6-3 to TRBJ1-1; D unclear. Deletions cut 0 bases from V and 2 bases from J, with 7 bases between. The CDR3 contains 14 residues. Germline V gives CDR1 MNHEY, CDR2 SVGEGT. The CDR3 DNA reads TGTGCCAGCAGTTACTCTGAACACAACACTGAAGCTTTCTTT. Residues: CASSYSEHNTEAFF.

The chain links TRBV5-1 to TRBJ2-7; no firm D call. The V gene lost 0 bases and the J gene lost 2 bases, with 9 bases spanning the gap. The CDR3 runs to 14 residues. Germline lookup yields CDR1 SGHRS and CDR2 YFSETQ. For the CDR3, the DNA is TGCGCCAGCAGCTTGGGGCACACACCCTACGAGCAGTACTTC. Amino acid sequence: CASSLGHTPYEQYF.

The chain carries TRBV10-3 and TRBJ2-5; TRBD2 is a possible D gene (6 bases). The CDR3 runs to 13 residues. Germline CDR1 is ENHRY and CDR2 is SYGVKD. V gave up 4 bases and J gave up 5 bases, with 11 bases separating them. This CDR3 is CAISGGLGETQYF. The CDR3 DNA is TGTGCCATCAGTGGGGGACTTGGGGAGACCCAGTACTTC.

This chain links TRBV5-1 with TRBJ2-7; possible D gene TRBD2, 5 bases. V lost 2 bases to trimming and J lost 0 bases, with 12 bases between them. This CDR3 is 15 amino acids long. Germline lookup yields CDR1 SGHRS and CDR2 YFSETQ. CDR3 coding DNA: TGCGCCAGCAGCTTTACCGGGGTCAACTCCTACGAGCAGTACTTC. Amino acids: CASSFTGVNSYEQYF.

The gene calls are TRBV25-1 and TRBJ1-6; no clear D gene. Germline V gene data show CDR1 as MGHDK and CDR2 as SYGVNS. Trimming cost V 4 bases and J 11 bases, with 24 bases left between them. This CDR3 spans 17 amino acids. In nucleotides, the CDR3 is TGTGCCAGCAGTGTTACTTGGGGTGAGGGTCCGTCAGCACCCCTCCACTTT. It yields the protein CASSVTWGEGPSAPLHF.

The J gene is TRBJ1-3, the V gene TRBV20-1; possibly TRBD1 for D (6 bases). The germline V and J ends were trimmed by 6 bases and 4 bases, with 10 bases remaining between them. The CDR3 has 12 residues. The germline V gene encodes CDR1 DFQATT and CDR2 SNEGSKA (reference sequence). The CDR3 DNA sequence: TGCAGTGCCACCAGGGGCGGAAACACCATATATTTT. Its protein product is CSATRGGNTIYF.

The genes are TRBV6-1 and TRBJ1-2; no firm D call. Trimming shortened V by 6 bases and J by 0 bases, and 14 bases separated the two germline ends. The CDR3 extends over 15 amino acids. The germline V gene encodes CDR1 MNHNS and CDR2 SASEGT. DNA of the CDR3: TGTGCCAGCAGGGAGCGAGCCCAGTCTAACTATGGCTACACCTTC. Amino acids: CASRERAQSNYGYTF.

In this sample, this clonotype turned up a few times. The chain recombines TRBV7-2 with TRBJ2-1; D tentatively fits TRBD1 or TRBD2 (5 bases each). CDR1 SGHTA and CDR2 FQGNSA come from the germline V gene. The CDR3 length is 12 residues. V shed 2 bases and J shed 8 bases, with 7 bases lying between them. This CDR3 is CASSLSGHEQFF. CDR3 DNA sequence: TGTGCCAGCAGCTTATCGGGGCATGAGCAGTTCTTC.

This clonotype appeared many times. The chain links TRBV20-1 to TRBJ2-2, with 8 positions matching TRBD2. The CDR3 sequence is 15 residues long. Germline V gene lookup returns CDR1 DFQATT and CDR2 SNEGSKA (reference sequence). V trimming: 0 bases; J trimming: 3 bases; junction bases outside the gene matches: 3. In nucleotides, the CDR3 is TGCAGTGCTAGAGATGGCGGGGGGTACACCGGGGAGCTGTTTTTT. It specifies CSARDGGGYTGELFF.

This clonotype was counted only a few times. The gene calls are TRBV28 and TRBJ2-7; D is perhaps TRBD1 (6 bases). Germline loops: CDR1 MDHEN, CDR2 SYDVKM. This CDR3 has 15 amino acids. V dropped 5 bases and J dropped 1 base, with 15 bases sitting between them. The CDR3 protein is CASSTQGSSSYEQYF. In DNA form, the CDR3 reads TGTGCCAGCAGTACTCAGGGGTCGAGTTCCTACGAGCAGTACTTC. The entire variable domain, with the rest obtained from reference TRBV28 and TRBJ2-7, is as follows: DVKVTQSSRYLVKRTGEKVFLECVQDMDHENMFWYRQDPGLGLRLIYFSYDVKMKEKGDIPEGYSVSREKKERFSLILESASTNQTSMYLCASSTQGSSSYEQYFGPGTRLTVT.

This clonotype was recorded once. CDR3 in DNA: TGTGCCAGCAGCTTCTGGACAGGGGTAAACAACGAGCAGTACTTC. Translation gives CASSFWTGVNNEQYF. The rearrangement links TRBV7-9 to TRBJ2-7; 9 nucleotides align to TRBD1. CDR1 SEHNR and CDR2 FQNEAQ come from the germline V gene (reference sequence). Germline trimming cut 3 bases from V and 5 bases from J; bases unmatched to any gene: 8. The length of the CDR3 is 15 residues.

The J gene is TRBJ1-2, the V gene TRBV7-8; D not resolved. The CDR3 sequence is 13 residues long. Germline V gene sequence: CDR1 SGHVS, CDR2 FQNEAQ. Deletions cut 4 bases from V and 4 bases from J, with 10 bases between. CDR3 nucleotide sequence: TGTGCCAGCAGCTCCAATAGTGGCTATGGCTACACCTTC. Translation gives CASSSNSGYGYTF.

This clonotype came up a few times. The gene calls are TRBV15 and TRBJ2-3; 8 bases are a match to TRBD1. The CDR3 contains 15 residues. Germline CDR1 is LNHNV and CDR2 is YYDKDF (reference sequence). V gave up 8 bases and J gave up 2 bases; unmatched junction bases: 9. The CDR3 protein is CATRTPTGATDTQYF. CDR3 coding DNA: TGTGCCACCCGCACCCCGACAGGGGCCACAGATACGCAGTATTTT.

As concerns this clonotype: The junction does not match germline at one end; this may be a read error. The chain joins TRBV6-1 to TRBJ1-5; D call uncertain. CDR3 length: 14 amino acids. Germline V gene data show CDR1 as MNHNS and CDR2 as SASEGT. The CDR3 here is CASGKHLSNQPLHF. The CDR3 DNA reads TGTGCTTCGGGTAAACACCTTAGCAATCAGCCCCTGCATTTT.

This clonotype occurred many times. The rearrangement links TRBV5-6 to TRBJ1-5, with D maybe TRBD1 (5 bases). The length of the CDR3 is 14 residues. CDR1 is SGHDT, CDR2 YYEEEE, per germline. The V end lost 0 bases, the J end lost 2 bases, and 6 bases lay between the germline ends. The CDR3 bases are TGTGCCAGCAGCTTGGCGGGGGGCAATCAGCCCCAGCATTTT. This gives the protein CASSLAGGNQPQHF.

This clonotype has just a few counts. The chain is built from TRBV5-1 and TRBJ2-5, with D maybe TRBD1 (6 bases). The J call is in doubt because the DNA end fits TRBJ2-7 better. The CDR3 loop spans 14 amino acids. Germline CDR1 reads SGHRS; CDR2 reads YFSETQ. CDR3 loop: CASSFLDSEYEQYF. The DNA of the CDR3 is TGCGCCAGCAGCTTCTTGGACAGCGAATACGAGCAGTACTTC.

The chain carries TRBV5-1 and TRBJ2-7; a possible D gene is TRBD2 (6 bases). Germline lookup yields CDR1 SGHRS and CDR2 YFSETQ. Trimming shortened V by 0 bases and J by 2 bases, and 18 bases separated the two germline ends. The CDR3 is 17 residues long. CDR3 sequence reads: CASSLGGVGALAYEQYF. The CDR3 DNA is TGCGCCAGCAGCTTGGGCGGGGTAGGGGCCCTCGCCTACGAGCAGTACTTC.

This clonotype was seen only a few times. V is TRBV7-9 and J is TRBJ1-1; D remains ambiguous. Germline lookup yields CDR1 SEHNR and CDR2 FQNEAQ (reference sequence). V lost 2 bases and J 6 bases, leaving 10 bases between the germline ends. This CDR3 has 13 amino acids. The CDR3 nucleotides read TGTGCCAGCAGCTTATCGGCCCAGGCTGAAGCTTTCTTT. This codes for CASSLSAQAEAFF.